This T cell receptor (beta chain) comes out of a study of regulatory T cells in long-lasting Graves disease. Study-level findings and limits: Repertoires from persistent disease leaned toward TRBV28, TRBJ1-2 and TRBJ2-5. New patients shared fewer public clonotypes (about 970) than persistent patients did (approximately 3,000).

Investigators prepared the TCR beta libraries by applying iRepertoire HTBI primers and Arm-PCR of CDR3 regions. TCRdb passed the multiplex PCR reads through MiXCR, listing each CDR3 protein once. The sample carries approximately 350,000 distinct CDR3 sequences, about 10% recorded once. Specified time point: newly diagnosed GD, antithyroid drugs for less than 3 months. Construction of the TCR library relied on RNA isolated from PBMCs. The CDR3 consists of 13 residues. V shed 4 bases, J shed 3 bases, and the junction held 4 bases outside the gene matches. In germline, CDR1 is DFQATT, CDR2 SNEGSKA (reference sequence). In regard to this clonotype: Its antigen is undetermined.

The same data also went into a second study, on T cells in Graves' hyperthyroidism and ophthalmopathy. From that study: The HTBI primer set served for first-round RT-PCR of the TCR CDR3.

The rearrangement joins TRBV20-1 to TRBJ2-7; 9 bases fit TRBD2. The sample was peripheral blood mononuclear cells (PBMCs), taken at new diagnosis, from a patient treated with antithyroid drugs. The receptor was derived from a woman younger than 35 with Graves disease. CDR3 coding DNA: TGCAGTGCTATGACTAGCGGCTACTACGAGCAGTACTTC. This gives the protein CSAMTSGYYEQYF.